A selection of T cell receptor beta chains follows, all from one sample in a study of shared clonotypes between healthy human individuals. TCRdb's table, derived via immunoSEQ multiplex PCR, lists solely in-frame clones and lacks some. The repertoire holds about 2.3 million clones, with over 90% as singletons. Sequences were obtained from naive CD4+ T cells from PBMCs. These receptors all stem from a young man in good health. Some clones in this sample may be carry-over from other donors' samples. CDR3s include the opening cysteine and the closing phenylalanine or tryptophan. A D gene is named only where the DNA matches it firmly. A clone size is listed for some rows: how often the clone was seen (once, few, many), or a class if it is expanded.

CDR3aa	CDR3nt	j_gene	d_gene	abundance	v_gene
CASSGDSRANYGYTF	TGTGCCAGCAGTGGGGACAGTAGAGCTAACTATGGCTACACCTTC	TRBJ1-2	TRBD1	once	TRBV28
CASSAGFGARGTGETQYF	TGTGCCAGCAGCGCCGGTTTTGGTGCCCGAGGGACGGGAGAGACCCAGTACTTC	TRBJ2-5	NA	NA	TRBV9
CASSLSYAANYGYTF	TGTGCCAGCAGTTTATCATATGCGGCTAACTATGGCTACACCTTC	TRBJ1-2	NA	NA	TRBV27
CASSLDGNQPQHF	TGTGCCAGCAGTTTAGATGGCAATCAGCCCCAGCATTTT	TRBJ1-5	NA	NA	TRBV28
CASSHRGRIYGYTF	TGTGCCAGCAGCCATAGGGGACGGATCTATGGCTACACCTTC	TRBJ1-2	NA	once	TRBV7-2
CASSLRGGTQHF	TGTGCCAGCAGCTTGCGGGGTGGGACCCAGCATTTT	TRBJ1-5	NA	NA	TRBV5-4
CAISVADNTEAFF	TGTGCCATCAGTGTAGCCGATAACACTGAAGCTTTCTTT	TRBJ1-1	NA	NA	TRBV10-3
CASSRPTSGYEQYF	TGTGCCAGCAGCCGCCCGACTAGCGGGTACGAGCAGTACTTC	TRBJ2-7	TRBD2	NA	TRBV7-9
CASSPGLADSTDTQYF	TGCGCCAGCAGCCCGGGACTAGCGGACAGCACAGATACGCAGTATTTT	TRBJ2-3	TRBD2	NA	TRBV5-1
CASSQDNSRGTEAFF	TGCGCCAGCAGCCAAGATAACTCAAGGGGAACTGAAGCTTTCTTT	TRBJ1-1	NA	NA	TRBV4-3
CASSVGLAGGPHEQYF	TGCGCCAGCAGCGTAGGACTAGCGGGAGGGCCGCACGAGCAGTACTTC	TRBJ2-7	TRBD2	NA	TRBV5-1
CATSRVARGDYGYTF	TGTGCCACCAGCAGAGTAGCCCGGGGCGACTATGGCTACACCTTC	TRBJ1-2	NA	NA	TRBV15
CASSFWTGGEKLFF	TGTGCCAGCAGCTTTTGGACAGGGGGGGAAAAACTGTTTTTT	TRBJ1-4	TRBD1	NA	TRBV5-8
CASSDPGQGNNEQFF	TGTGCCAGCAGCGACCCGGGACAGGGCAACAATGAGCAGTTCTTC	TRBJ2-1	TRBD1	NA	TRBV6-6
CASSLAFRAINTIYF	TGTGCCAGCAGCTTAGCGTTCAGGGCCATAAACACCATATATTTT	TRBJ1-3	NA	NA	TRBV7-8
CASSLDPSGEQYF	TGCGCCAGCAGCTTGGATCCTAGTGGAGAGCAGTACTTC	TRBJ2-7	NA	NA	TRBV5-1
CASSRAGDPSYEQYF	TGTGCCAGCTCACGTGCTGGGGACCCCTCCTACGAGCAGTACTTC	TRBJ2-7	NA	once	TRBV18
CASNFWGEQYF	TGTGCCAGCAACTTCTGGGGGGAGCAGTACTTC	TRBJ2-7	NA	NA	TRBV28
CASKGRGLGLYEQYF	TGTGCCAGCAAGGGACGGGGACTAGGTCTATACGAGCAGTACTTC	TRBJ2-7	TRBD2	NA	TRBV28
CASSYSGGAGEKLFF	TGTGCCAGCAGTTACTCTGGGGGGGCAGGGGAAAAACTGTTTTTT	TRBJ1-4	NA	once	TRBV6-5
CASSLGSDEQYF	TGTGCCAGCAGCTTAGGTTCAGACGAGCAGTACTTC	TRBJ2-7	NA	NA	TRBV11-2
CASSLISGSGGELFF	TGTGCCAGCAGCTTAATTAGCGGGAGTGGCGGGGAGCTGTTTTTT	TRBJ2-2	TRBD2	NA	TRBV7-9
CASSVEGVAGNTIYF	TGTGCCAGCAGCGTAGAAGGGGTAGCTGGAAACACCATATATTTT	TRBJ1-3	NA	NA	TRBV9
CASRRGSTIQPQHF	TGTGCCAGCAGAAGGGGCAGTACGATTCAGCCCCAGCATTTT	TRBJ1-5	NA	NA	TRBV28
CASSGEPSNEKLFF	TGTGCCAGCAGTGGGGAGCCTTCGAATGAAAAACTGTTTTTT	TRBJ1-4	NA	NA	TRBV28
CASSFGLNTGELFF	TGTGCCAGCAGCTTCGGGCTGAACACCGGGGAGCTGTTTTTT	TRBJ2-2	NA	once	TRBV7-9
CASSVGEGAGIPYGYTF	TGTGCCAGCAGTGTCGGGGAGGGGGCTGGTATCCCTTATGGCTACACCTTC	TRBJ1-2	TRBD1	NA	TRBV6-1
CASSPRVVANEKLFF	TGTGCCAGCAGCCCCCGAGTTGTGGCTAATGAAAAACTGTTTTTT	TRBJ1-4	NA	once	TRBV9
CASSLPTGFNTEAFF	TGCGCCAGCAGCCTTCCGACAGGGTTTAACACTGAAGCTTTCTTT	TRBJ1-1	TRBD1	once	TRBV5-1
CASSPDGDYEQYF	TGTGCCAGCAGTCCCGATGGGGACTACGAGCAGTACTTC	TRBJ2-7	NA	NA	TRBV2
CASRSVNTEAFF	TGTGCCAGCAGATCAGTTAACACTGAAGCTTTCTTT	TRBJ1-1	NA	NA	TRBV28
CASSLSNGETQYF	TGTGCCAGCAGCTTATCGAATGGCGAGACCCAGTACTTC	TRBJ2-5	NA	once	TRBV7-6
CASSLSGQGDNQPQHF	TGTGCCAGCAGTTTATCGGGACAGGGAGACAATCAGCCCCAGCATTTT	TRBJ1-5	TRBD1	NA	TRBV28
CASTRSGFTDTQYF	TGCGCCAGCACCAGGTCGGGGTTCACAGATACGCAGTATTTT	TRBJ2-3	NA	NA	TRBV5-1
CASSSQGSNQPQHF	TGTGCCAGCAGTTCACAGGGGAGCAATCAGCCCCAGCATTTT	TRBJ1-5	TRBD1	once	TRBV28